These 16 T cell receptor beta chains share one sample of origin, sequenced in a study of T cell clonotyping in hematopoietic cell transplantation. The method was immunoSEQ multiplex PCR; TCRdb's version includes in-frame clones alone and lacks a portion of them. The sample lists some 7,400 clones, approximately 90% occurring once. The sample was PBMCs, taken 100 days after allogeneic stem cell transplant. All receptors come from a male patient in his 50s who had an allogeneic stem cell transplant from a related donor, so the T cells may come from the graft donor. Some clones in this sample may be carry-over from other donors' samples.

J is TRBJ2-5 and V is TRBV7-6; 7 nucleotides match TRBD1. The CDR3 length is 15 residues. Germline lookup yields CDR1 SGHVS and CDR2 FNYEAQ. Trimming cost V 0 bases and J 5 bases; bases outside gene matches: 6. The CDR3 DNA follows: TGTGCCAGCAGCTTAGCAGGGACAGTTGACGAGACCCAGTACTTC. Protein product: CASSLAGTVDETQYF.

This rearrangement joins TRBV4-3 to TRBJ1-6, with 7 nucleotides matching TRBD1. The germline V gene has CDR1 LGHNA and CDR2 YSLEER. The CDR3 loop spans 17 amino acids. The junction had 6 bases not matched to a gene; V was cut back by 0 bases and J by 4 bases. The CDR3 sequence is CASSQEWRGLYNSPLHF. In nucleotides, the CDR3 is TGCGCCAGCAGCCAAGAATGGAGGGGGCTTTATAATTCACCCCTCCACTTT.

The chain employs TRBV27 and TRBJ2-7; a weak D match, TRBD2 (5 bases). The CDR3 contains 14 residues. Trimming removed 4 bases from V and 0 bases from J, with 10 bases in between. CDR1 and CDR2 from the germline V gene are MNHEY and SMNVEV (reference sequence). In nucleotides, the CDR3 is TGTGCCAGCAGTTCGGACGGGGTCTCCTACGAGCAGTACTTC. Protein: CASSSDGVSYEQYF.

V is TRBV27 and J is TRBJ2-3, with TRBD1 as a possible D gene (5 bases). The germline CDR1 and CDR2 sequences are MNHEY and SMNVEV (reference sequence). The CDR3 spans 15 residues. V was pared by 3 bases and J by 0 bases, with 10 bases between. The CDR3 loop reads CASSFSGKSTDTQYF. CDR3 nucleotides: TGTGCCAGCAGTTTTTCAGGGAAAAGCACAGATACGCAGTATTTT.

This chain uses TRBV19 with TRBJ1-5, with TRBD1 as a possible D gene (5 bases). Germline CDR1 reads LNHDA; CDR2 reads SQIVND (reference sequence). The V gene lost 4 bases and the J gene lost 5 bases, with 12 bases spanning the gap. The CDR3 has 14 amino acids. The CDR3 DNA reads TGTGCCAGTAGTAGGGACGGGGAGGATCAGCCCCAGCATTTT. Translating it yields CASSRDGEDQPQHF.

This chain links TRBV14 with TRBJ2-6, with no clear D. Germline CDR1 SGHDN, CDR2 FVKESK. The CDR3 runs to 14 residues. V gave up 6 bases and J gave up 4 bases, with 10 bases separating them. The CDR3 sequence: CASSPQWGANVLTF. DNA of the CDR3: TGTGCCAGCAGTCCTCAGTGGGGGGCCAACGTCCTGACTTTC.

V usage is TRBV25-1 and J usage is TRBJ1-2; D not certain. The CDR3 totals 15 residues. The germline V gene has CDR1 MGHDK and CDR2 SYGVNS. Trimming took 1 base from V and 2 from J, leaving 11 bases between them. This CDR3 reads CASSESTGMNYGYTF. The CDR3 nucleotides are TGTGCCAGCAGTGAATCTACGGGGATGAACTATGGCTACACCTTC.

This clone occurred a few times. The rearrangement links TRBV30 to TRBJ1-6, with D unresolved. The CDR3 spans 13 residues. V dropped 2 bases and J dropped 7 bases, with 9 bases sitting between them. Germline V gives CDR1 GTSNPN, CDR2 SVGIG (reference sequence). The CDR3 DNA follows: TGTGCCTGGAGTTCCCTCCAAAATTCACCCCTCCACTTT. Its translation: CAWSSLQNSPLHF. Using reference TRBV30 and TRBJ1-6 for the parts outside the CDR3, the full variable domain is SQTIHQWPATLVQPVGSPLSLECTVEGTSNPNLYWYRQAAGRGLQLLFYSVGIGQISSEVPQNLSASRPQDRQFILSSKKLLLSDSGFYLCAWSSLQNSPLHFGNGTRLTVT.

V is TRBV5-1 and J is TRBJ2-7; D may match TRBD1 or TRBD2 (5 bases each). The CDR3 length is 12 residues. Trimming removed 3 bases at V and 4 bases at J, with 8 bases between. Germline CDR1 SGHRS, CDR2 YFSETQ. The CDR3 here is CASSWDAYEQYF. The CDR3 DNA sequence: TGCGCCAGCAGCTGGGACGCATACGAGCAGTACTTC.

This chain connects TRBV2 to TRBJ1-5; D not certain. The germline CDR1 and CDR2 sequences are SNHLY and FYNNEI. Trimming removed 4 bases from V and 0 bases from J, with 10 bases in between. The CDR3 covers 15 residues. CDR3 region: CASSVRRYSNQPQHF. CDR3 in DNA: TGTGCCAGCAGTGTTCGGCGTTATAGCAATCAGCCCCAGCATTTT.

The V and J genes are TRBV19 and TRBJ2-1, with 8 bases matching TRBD1. With 5 bases clipped from V and 5 bases from J, the junction kept 8 bases outside the gene matches. The CDR3 is 15 residues long. CDR1 and CDR2 (germline): LNHDA, SQIVND (reference sequence). The CDR3 DNA follows: TGTGCCAGTAGTCACCGGGACAGGTATGACAATGAGCAGTTCTTC. Amino acids: CASSHRDRYDNEQFF. Using reference TRBV19 and TRBJ2-1 for the parts outside the CDR3, the full variable domain is DGGITQSPKYLFRKEGQNVTLSCEQNLNHDAMYWYRQDPGQGLRLIYYSQIVNDFQKGDIAEGYSVSREKKESFPLTVTSAQKNPTAFYLCASSHRDRYDNEQFFGPGTRLTVL.

The J gene is TRBJ2-2, the V gene TRBV11-2; the D gene is possibly TRBD2 (5 bases). This CDR3 contains 15 residues. Germline values: CDR1 SGHAT, CDR2 FQNNGV. Trimming stripped 5 bases from V and 4 bases from J, with 14 bases between. The CDR3 loop is CASSPDSGRTGELFF. The CDR3 coding sequence is TGTGCCAGCAGCCCGGACTCCGGACGCACCGGGGAGCTGTTTTTT.

V gene TRBV29-1 combines with J gene TRBJ1-1, with D tentatively TRBD1 (6 bases). The germline V and J ends were trimmed by 3 bases and 3 bases, with 20 bases remaining between them. CDR1 is SQVTM, CDR2 ANQGSEA, per germline. This CDR3 region has 16 residues. The CDR3 sequence is CSVEGGAKFLHTEAFF. The CDR3 DNA reads as TGCAGCGTTGAGGGGGGGGCCAAATTTCTGCACACTGAAGCTTTCTTT. Using reference TRBV29-1 and TRBJ1-1 for the parts outside the CDR3, the full variable domain is SAVISQKPSRDICQRGTSLTIQCQVDSQVTMMFWYRQQPGQSLTLIATANQGSEATYESGFVIDKFPISRPNLTFSTLTVSNMSPEDSSIYLCSVEGGAKFLHTEAFFGQGTRLTVV.

This clone was seen a few times. The chain carries TRBV5-4 and TRBJ2-7, with D perhaps given as TRBD1 or TRBD2 (6 bases each). V was trimmed by 4 bases and J by 2 bases, leaving 13 bases between them. CDR3 length: 14 residues. Germline V CDR1 and CDR2: SGHNT, YYREEE (reference sequence). The CDR3 DNA reads as TGTGCCAGCAGCGGGGGGCTAGCGACCTACGAGCAGTACTTC. As protein: CASSGGLATYEQYF.

The genes are TRBV27 and TRBJ2-7; perhaps D is TRBD1 or TRBD2 (5 bases each). CDR1 is MNHEY, CDR2 SMNVEV, per germline (reference sequence). The CDR3 is 15 amino acids. V gave up 2 bases and J gave up 1 base, with 12 bases separating them. Here the CDR3 reads CASSLRWGLSYEQYF. The CDR3 DNA sequence: TGTGCCAGCAGTTTACGGTGGGGGTTATCCTACGAGCAGTACTTC.

The gene calls are TRBV2 and TRBJ1-1, with D perhaps matching TRBD1 (5 bases). The CDR3 extends over 15 amino acids. The V gene's germline CDR1 is SNHLY and CDR2 FYNNEI. V lost 6 bases to trimming and J lost 11 bases, with 25 bases between them. This chain's CDR3 is CASSEQTGDLATAFF. The CDR3 coding sequence is TGTGCCAGCAGCGAGCAGACTGGGGACCTCGCCACGGCTTTCTTT.